This T cell receptor (beta chain) emerged from a study of shared clonotypes between healthy human individuals. Sequencing was performed with immunoSEQ multiplex PCR; in TCRdb, only in-frame clones are kept and a portion is missing. Here the sample spans approximately 2,300,000 clones, just under 95% being singletons. The junction had 9 bases not matched to a gene; V was cut back by 3 bases and J by 4 bases. There are 15 residues in the CDR3. The V gene's germline CDR1 is SGHKS and CDR2 YYEKEE (reference sequence). The V gene is TRBV5-5, the J gene TRBJ1-1; 7 nucleotides align to TRBD1. The source is a man aged 18 to 35 in good health. Some clones in this sample may be carry-over from other donors' samples. The source material was naive CD4+ T cells from PBMCs. The subset denotes: CD45RA+ positively selected. CDR3: CASSWPTQGVTEAFF. The CDR3 DNA reads TGTGCCAGCAGCTGGCCCACCCAGGGGGTCACTGAAGCTTTCTTT.